This T cell receptor beta chain was found in a study of T cell responses to AZD1222 COVID-19 vaccine. Germline assignment: CDR1 SGHNT and CDR2 YYREEE (reference sequence). Trimming cost V 4 bases and J 8 bases; bases outside gene matches: 10. The CDR3 loop spans 15 amino acids. Libraries were prepared by immunoSEQ multiplex PCR; TCRdb keeps only in-frame clonotypes and omits some of them. This table has roughly 120,000 clones, roughly nine tenths appearing once. With regard to this clone: Other DNA sequences in this specimen translate into the identical CDR3.

The J gene is TRBJ2-1, the V gene TRBV5-4; 9 nucleotides line up with TRBD1. This specimen was peripheral blood, taken on day 0 of AZD1222 vaccination. This clonotype was sampled from an adult in good health. CDR3 nucleotide sequence: TGTGCCAGCAGCGGCCCCGGGACAGGGTCCCATGAGCAGTTCTTC. It translates to CASSGPGTGSHEQFF.